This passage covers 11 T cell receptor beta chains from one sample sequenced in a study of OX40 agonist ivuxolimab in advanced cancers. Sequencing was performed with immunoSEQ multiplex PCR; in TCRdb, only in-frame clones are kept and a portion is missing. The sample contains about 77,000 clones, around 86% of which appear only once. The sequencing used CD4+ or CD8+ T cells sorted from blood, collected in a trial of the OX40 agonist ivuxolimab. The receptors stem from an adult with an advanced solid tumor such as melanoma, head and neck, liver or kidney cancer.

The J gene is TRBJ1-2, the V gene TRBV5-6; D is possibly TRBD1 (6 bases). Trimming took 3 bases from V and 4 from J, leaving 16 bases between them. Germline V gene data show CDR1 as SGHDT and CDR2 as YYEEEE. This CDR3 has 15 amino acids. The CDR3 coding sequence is TGTGCCAGCAGCTCCCTACAGACAGGAATCTATGGCTACACCTTC. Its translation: CASSSLQTGIYGYTF.

This CDR3 reads CASSLDPKVRETQYF. CDR3 DNA: TGCGCCAGCAGCTTGGACCCCAAAGTACGAGAGACCCAGTACTTC. The rearrangement links TRBV5-1 to TRBJ2-5; D ambiguous. The CDR3 is 15 amino acids. CDR1 is SGHRS and CDR2 is YFSETQ in the germline V gene. The V end lost 0 bases, the J end lost 4 bases, and 13 bases lay between the germline ends.

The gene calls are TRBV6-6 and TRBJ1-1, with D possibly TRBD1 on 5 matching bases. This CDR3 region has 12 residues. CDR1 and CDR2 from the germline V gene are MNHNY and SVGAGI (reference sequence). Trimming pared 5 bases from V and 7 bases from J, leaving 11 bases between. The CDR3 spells CASSPSTVEAFF. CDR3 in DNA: TGTGCCAGCAGTCCCTCGACAGTTGAAGCTTTCTTT.

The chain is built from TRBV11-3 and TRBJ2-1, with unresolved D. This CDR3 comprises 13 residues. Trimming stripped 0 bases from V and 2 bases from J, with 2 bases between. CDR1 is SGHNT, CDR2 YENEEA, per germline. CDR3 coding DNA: TGTGCCAGCAGCTTAGATACCTACAATGAGCAGTTCTTC. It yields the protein CASSLDTYNEQFF.

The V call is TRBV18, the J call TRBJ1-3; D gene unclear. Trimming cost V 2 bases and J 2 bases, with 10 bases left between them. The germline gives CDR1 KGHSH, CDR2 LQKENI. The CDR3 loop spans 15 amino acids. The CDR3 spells CASSPATWAGNTIYF. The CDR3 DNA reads TGTGCCAGCTCACCAGCGACTTGGGCTGGAAACACCATATATTTT.

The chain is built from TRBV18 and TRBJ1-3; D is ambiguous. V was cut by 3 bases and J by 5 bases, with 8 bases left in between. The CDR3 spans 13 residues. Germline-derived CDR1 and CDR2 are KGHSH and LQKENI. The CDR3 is CASSPGDRNTIYF. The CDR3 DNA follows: TGTGCCAGCTCACCTGGAGACAGAAACACCATATATTTT.

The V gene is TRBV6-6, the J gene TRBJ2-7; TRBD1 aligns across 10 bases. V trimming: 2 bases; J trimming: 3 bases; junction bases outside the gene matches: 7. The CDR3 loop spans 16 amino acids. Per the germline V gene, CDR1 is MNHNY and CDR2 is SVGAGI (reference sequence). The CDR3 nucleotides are TGTGCCAGCAGTTACCTCTCCCGGGACAGGGGCTACGAGCAGTACTTC. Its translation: CASSYLSRDRGYEQYF.

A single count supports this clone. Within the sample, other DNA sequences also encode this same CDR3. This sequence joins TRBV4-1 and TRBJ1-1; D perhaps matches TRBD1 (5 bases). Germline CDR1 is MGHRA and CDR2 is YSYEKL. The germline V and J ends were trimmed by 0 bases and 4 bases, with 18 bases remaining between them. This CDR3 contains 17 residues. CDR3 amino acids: CASSQDQTGGRVTEAFF. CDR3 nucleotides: TGCGCCAGCAGCCAAGATCAGACGGGGGGTCGTGTCACTGAAGCTTTCTTT.

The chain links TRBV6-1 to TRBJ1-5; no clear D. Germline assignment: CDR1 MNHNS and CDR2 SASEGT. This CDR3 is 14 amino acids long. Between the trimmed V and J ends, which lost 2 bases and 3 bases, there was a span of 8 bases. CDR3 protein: CASSENPFNQPQHF. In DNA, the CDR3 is TGTGCCAGCAGTGAAAACCCGTTCAATCAGCCCCAGCATTTT.

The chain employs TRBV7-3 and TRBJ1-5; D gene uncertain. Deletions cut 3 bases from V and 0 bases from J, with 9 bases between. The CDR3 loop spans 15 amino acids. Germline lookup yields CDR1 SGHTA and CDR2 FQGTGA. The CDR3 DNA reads TGTGCCAGCAGCTTGCGGGCACTTAGCAATCAGCCCCAGCATTTT. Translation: CASSLRALSNQPQHF. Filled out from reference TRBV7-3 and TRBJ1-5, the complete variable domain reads GAGVSQTPSNKVTEKGKYVELRCDPISGHTALYWYRQSLGQGPEFLIYFQGTGAADDSGLPNDRFFAVRPEGSVSTLKIQRTERGDSAVYLCASSLRALSNQPQHFGDGTRLSIL.

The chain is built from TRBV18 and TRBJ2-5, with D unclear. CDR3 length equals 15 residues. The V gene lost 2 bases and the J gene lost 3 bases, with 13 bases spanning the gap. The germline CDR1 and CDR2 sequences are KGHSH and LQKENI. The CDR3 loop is CASSPGGRNKETQYF. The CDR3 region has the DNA TGTGCCAGCTCACCAGGTGGTCGGAACAAAGAGACCCAGTACTTC.